This T cell receptor (beta chain) was profiled in a study of long-term antiretroviral therapy in people with HIV. Every sample had about 0.9-11 million cryopreserved PBMC in it before DNA extraction. CDR1 MNHEY and CDR2 SMNVEV come from the germline V gene (reference sequence). The CDR3 loop spans 13 amino acids. With 6 bases removed from V and 1 base from J, the gap between germline ends came to 9 bases. Version v3.0 of the immunoSEQ assay ran at survey level. Only in-frame clones appear in the TCRdb table, and some are missing; sequencing was by immunoSEQ multiplex PCR. The sample includes 15,000 to 20,000 clones, 77% of them seen just once.

The input for sequencing was unsorted PBMCs, taken 2.1 to 2.2 years before starting antiretroviral therapy. This TCR derives from a man aged 25 to 40 with HIV. The chain combines TRBV27 with TRBJ1-1; no firm D call. CDR3: CASRTTANTEAFF. In DNA, the CDR3 is TGTGCCAGCAGGACAACAGCGAACACTGAAGCTTTCTTT.